This T cell receptor (beta chain) was captured by sequencing in a study of T cell responses to AZD1222 COVID-19 vaccine. Study findings and constraints: At 160-218 and 743-854, vaccine-associated CD4 TCRs were dominant, and they spanned spike. Every sample of the repertoires postdated the peak T cell response. In a largely white British group with more females than males, clonal diversity was possibly underestimated.

Produced via immunoSEQ multiplex PCR; TCRdb's table is partial and in-frame only. The sample shows 65,000 to 90,000 clones, 89% of them seen only once. Details on this clone: Its specificity is not known.

CDR1 and CDR2 (germline): SGDLS, YYNGEE. The CDR3 runs 14 residues. Losses at the gene ends were 2 bases for V and 4 bases for J; bases not matched to a gene: 4. The chain uses TRBV9 and TRBJ2-7, with 9 nucleotides matching TRBD2. The TCR was taken from an adult who received the AZD1222 COVID-19 vaccine. The source was peripheral blood, collected 28 days after the second AZD1222 dose. The CDR3 region is CASSVGSGGYEQYF. The CDR3 region has the DNA TGTGCCAGCAGCGTTGGTAGCGGGGGTTACGAGCAGTACTTC.